The clone carrying this T cell receptor beta chain was recorded once. The data were taken from a study of Ad26.COV2.S vaccination and SARS-CoV-2 variants. Only in-frame clones appear in the TCRdb table, and some are missing; sequencing was by immunoSEQ multiplex PCR. This sample has around 450,000 clones; roughly 90% occur once, and the top ten carry 3.6%. The germline V gene encodes CDR1 MNHNY and CDR2 SVGAGI (reference sequence). The trim removed 6 bases at V and 2 bases at J, leaving 7 bases unmatched. This CDR3 has 15 residues. As to treatment: 15 to 20 received Ad26.COV2.S at low or high dose, single or two shots; about 5 received placebo; per-sample allocation not given. The samples date from day 63 after the first vaccine or placebo injection.

The chain joins TRBV6-6 to TRBJ2-3, with 8 nucleotides matching TRBD2. The sample in question was peripheral blood, obtained in a trial of Ad26.COV2.S vaccine versus placebo. This sequence originates from a person aged 18-60 years who received the Ad26.COV2.S COVID-19 vaccine or a placebo. This chain's CDR3 is CASRPTSASTDTQYF. CDR3 sequence (DNA): TGTGCCAGCAGGCCGACTAGCGCTTCCACAGATACGCAGTATTTT.